The next 18 T cell receptor beta chains were all read from a single sample in a study of cytomegalovirus exposure and HLA in healthy donors. Vbeta (60) and Jbeta (13) primers were used in the PCR. Produced via immunoSEQ multiplex PCR; TCRdb's table is partial and in-frame only. Found here are approximately 190,000 clones, roughly 73% of them singletons; the top ten hold 2% to 2.5%. Material: PBMCs. The receptors stem from a woman aged 25 to 39 in good health and CMV-seropositive.

The gene calls are TRBV7-2 and TRBJ2-3; the match to TRBD2 covers 8 bases. The germline V gene encodes CDR1 SGHTA and CDR2 FQGNSA. This CDR3 spans 15 amino acids. The J segment lost 2 bases and the V segment lost 3 bases, leaving 4 bases of the junction unmatched. The CDR3 DNA follows: TGTGCCAGCAGCTTCACTAGCGGTTACACAGATACGCAGTATTTT. Protein product: CASSFTSGYTDTQYF.

The V gene is TRBV29-1, the J gene TRBJ2-3; 7 bases are shared with TRBD2. Germline V CDR1 and CDR2: SQVTM, ANQGSEA. The CDR3 consists of 11 residues. Trimming removed 7 bases from V and 13 bases from J; junction bases left unmatched: 11. CDR3 sequence (DNA): TGCAGCGGATTAGCGGGCCGAGGGAAGTATTTT. It is translated as CSGLAGRGKYF.

The CDR3 nucleotides are TGTGCCAGTAGTATTCTAACAGGGGGCCAAGAGACCCAGTACTTC. As protein: CASSILTGGQETQYF. The rearrangement uses TRBV19 and TRBJ2-5; 8 bases fit TRBD1. The germline V gene has CDR1 LNHDA and CDR2 SQIVND (reference sequence). Trimming removed 3 bases from V and 1 base from J; junction bases left unmatched: 4. The CDR3 runs to 15 residues.

This rearrangement joins TRBV4-2 to TRBJ2-6; a weak D match, TRBD2 (5 bases). This CDR3 contains 16 residues. V lost 0 bases to trimming and J lost 0 bases, with 6 bases between them. Germline CDR1 reads LGHNA; CDR2 reads YNFKEQ. CDR3 bases: TGTGCCAGCAGCCAAGAGGGGAGCTCTGGGGCCAACGTCCTGACTTTC. Protein: CASSQEGSSGANVLTF.

V and J are TRBV6-5 and TRBJ2-1; the match to TRBD2 covers 7 bases. The germline V gene has CDR1 MNHEY and CDR2 SVGAGI. The trim removed 5 bases at V and 5 bases at J, leaving 3 bases unmatched. CDR3 length: 13 amino acids. The CDR3 here is CASSAGTNNEQFF. The CDR3 coding sequence is TGTGCCAGCAGTGCCGGGACTAACAATGAGCAGTTCTTC.

The DNA of the CDR3 is TGTGCCAGCAGCTTCCTTAGCGGGATAGTGAATGAGCAGTTCTTC. It codes for CASSFLSGIVNEQFF. The V call is TRBV11-2, the J call TRBJ2-1; TRBD2 matches 8 bases. CDR3 size: 15 residues. From germline, CDR1 is SGHAT and CDR2 FQNNGV. J was trimmed by 7 bases and V by 3 bases; bases with no gene match: 8. The variable domain in full, completed from reference TRBV11-2 and TRBJ2-1, reads EAGVAQSPRYKIIEKRQSVAFWCNPISGHATLYWYQQILGQGPKLLIQFQNNGVVDDSQLPKDRFSAERLKGVDSTLKIQPAKLEDSAVYLCASSFLSGIVNEQFFGPGTRLTVL.

The J gene is TRBJ1-5, the V gene TRBV19, with D hard to call. Per the germline V gene, CDR1 is LNHDA and CDR2 is SQIVND (reference sequence). The V end lost 5 bases, the J end lost 9 bases, and 14 bases lay between the germline ends. This CDR3 contains 13 residues. This chain's CDR3 is CASSALPAGPQHF. The CDR3 DNA is TGTGCCAGTAGTGCCCTCCCCGCGGGGCCCCAGCATTTT.

V gene TRBV6-1 combines with J gene TRBJ2-7; TRBD2 is a possible D gene (6 bases). The CDR3 runs 14 residues. Germline CDR1 is MNHNS and CDR2 is SASEGT. V was cut by 9 bases and J by 4 bases, with 19 bases left in between. DNA of the CDR3: TGTGCCAGTCAACGAGCGGGCGGGGAATACGAGCAGTACTTC. It encodes CASQRAGGEYEQYF.

The chain is built from TRBV7-2 and TRBJ2-2; possibly TRBD2 for D (5 bases). V lost 5 bases and J 1 base, leaving 8 bases between the germline ends. The CDR3 contains 14 residues. Germline assignment: CDR1 SGHTA and CDR2 FQGNSA. The CDR3 bases are TGTGCCAGCAGCCTAGGACTGAACACCGGGGAGCTGTTTTTT. It is translated as CASSLGLNTGELFF.

This clone turned up a few times. The chain couples TRBV18 to TRBJ2-3, with D possibly TRBD1 on 6 matching bases. CDR3 length: 15 residues. Germline V gives CDR1 KGHSH, CDR2 LQKENI. The V gene lost 3 bases and the J gene lost 3 bases, with 13 bases spanning the gap. The CDR3 loop is CASSPTQGPTDTQYF. The DNA for the CDR3 is TGTGCCAGCTCACCTACCCAGGGGCCAACAGATACGCAGTATTTT.

This rearrangement joins TRBV18 to TRBJ1-2; D gene ambiguous. CDR1 and CDR2 (germline): KGHSH, LQKENI. The CDR3 is 14 residues long. Deletions cut 0 bases from V and 3 bases from J, with 8 bases between. The CDR3 nucleotides read TGTGCCAGCTCACCACCATCAGACTACTATGGCTACACCTTC. This encodes CASSPPSDYYGYTF. Full variable domain (rest looked up from reference TRBV18 and TRBJ1-2): NAGVMQNPRHLVRRRGQEARLRCSPMKGHSHVYWYRQLPEEGLKFMVYLQKENIIDESGMPKERFSAEFPKEGPSILRIQQVVRGDSAAYFCASSPPSDYYGYTFGSGTRLTVV.

The chain joins TRBV6-5 to TRBJ2-7; D is ambiguous. V shed 2 bases and J shed 1 base, with 9 bases lying between them. Germline assignment: CDR1 MNHEY and CDR2 SVGAGI. The CDR3 has 14 amino acids. CDR3 in amino acids: CASSYGPRSYEQYF. The CDR3 nucleotides read TGTGCCAGCAGTTACGGGCCCCGGTCCTACGAGCAGTACTTC.

This rearrangement joins TRBV7-3 to TRBJ2-7, with 10 bases matching TRBD2. Germline V CDR1 and CDR2: SGHTA, FQGTGA. The CDR3 spans 15 residues. J lost 2 bases, V lost 4 bases, and 5 bases had no gene match. In DNA form, the CDR3 reads TGTGCCAGCAGCTATAGCGGGGGGTCCCCCTACGAGCAGTACTTC. Its protein product is CASSYSGGSPYEQYF.

CDR3 protein: CASSQELWRYEQYF. The CDR3 DNA sequence: TGCGCCAGCAGCCAAGAGTTATGGCGGTACGAGCAGTACTTC. The chain carries TRBV4-3 and TRBJ2-7; no reliable D call. This CDR3 is built from 14 residues. Trimming cost V 0 bases and J 4 bases, with 10 bases left between them. CDR1 and CDR2 (germline): LGHNA, YSLEER.

The sample holds a few counts of this clone. V and J are TRBV7-9 and TRBJ2-1, with TRBD2 matching 15 bases. CDR1 is SEHNR and CDR2 is FQNEAQ in the germline V gene (reference sequence). The V segment lost 5 bases and the J segment 8 bases; nucleotides outside the gene matches: 7. The CDR3 loop spans 16 amino acids. The CDR3 is CASSLGLAGGWDEQFF. CDR3 DNA: TGTGCCAGCAGCCTGGGACTAGCGGGGGGCTGGGATGAGCAGTTCTTC.

In the case of this clone: Additional DNA sequences in this sample encode the identical CDR3. The genes are TRBV4-1 and TRBJ1-1; D is possibly TRBD1 (5 bases). V gave up 3 bases and J gave up 1 base, with 6 bases separating them. The length of the CDR3 is 13 residues. Germline V gives CDR1 MGHRA, CDR2 YSYEKL. CDR3 region: CASSQGPNTEAFF. The CDR3 DNA reads TGCGCCAGCAGCCAGGGGCCGAACACTGAAGCTTTCTTT.

This chain connects TRBV27 to TRBJ2-1; 11 bases match TRBD2. Germline lookup yields CDR1 MNHEY and CDR2 SMNVEV (reference sequence). The CDR3 has 15 residues. J lost 3 bases, V lost 7 bases, and 5 bases had no gene match. The CDR3 DNA is TGTGCCAGCATTAAGACTAGCGGGAACTACAATGAGCAGTTCTTC. It codes for CASIKTSGNYNEQFF.

The chain employs TRBV28 and TRBJ2-1; 10 bases map to TRBD2. J was trimmed by 6 bases and V by 2 bases; bases with no gene match: 4. CDR1 and CDR2 from the germline V gene are MDHEN and SYDVKM. The CDR3 runs to 15 residues. CDR3 residues: CASSLTSGTPNEQFF. As DNA, the CDR3 is TGTGCCAGCAGTTTAACTAGCGGGACACCCAATGAGCAGTTCTTC.